A single T cell receptor beta chain is shown here with its context. Its specificity is not known. There are 16 residues in the CDR3. Looked up from germline, CDR1 is SGHRS and CDR2 is YFSETQ. Trimming removed 0 bases at V and 0 bases at J, with 9 bases between. These data belong to a study of cytomegalovirus exposure and HLA in healthy donors. Profiled with immunoSEQ multiplex PCR; TCRdb holds only in-frame clones, not every one. Of about 110,000 clones in the sample, nearly 97% were seen once. Study-level results: Specificity of a few CMV-associated chains for CMV antigens was verified in vitro. Cytomegalovirus association was listed for 164 TCR beta chains.

This TCR was sampled from a woman aged 18-29 years in good health and CMV-seronegative. This chain connects TRBV5-1 to TRBJ1-4, with D maybe TRBD1 (5 bases). The specimen was PBMCs. CDR3 sequence: CASSLGWGATNEKLFF. The CDR3 bases are TGCGCCAGCAGCTTGGGCTGGGGGGCAACTAATGAAAAACTGTTTTTT.